This T cell receptor (beta chain) was captured in a study of T-cell reconstitution after alpha-beta-depleted transplantation in children. Study-level results: Diversity of TCRbeta at day 60 was high in some patients, arising from surviving recipient T cells and thymic progenitors. Several hundred expanded graft clones reportedly were the source of alpha-beta T cells about two months after transplant. By one year post-transplant, T-cell counts and diversity largely arose from T cells that were newly produced.

The CDR3 length is 15 residues. V lost 3 bases to trimming and J lost 3 bases, with 14 bases between them. Germline V gene sequence: CDR1 MNHEY, CDR2 SMNVEV (reference sequence). This clonotype was counted ten times or more. Its antigen remains unknown. A library of TCRbeta sequences, prepared with unique molecular identifiers, was generated. One entry per CDR3 protein results from TCRdb running MiXCR on the PCR reads. The table has around 300,000 distinct CDR3 sequences, about 9.4% seen once; the top ten hold over 6%. The sequencing here drew on PBMCs, taken before TCRalphabeta/CD19-depleted stem cell transplant. The sequence came from a boy younger than two with acute myeloid leukemia, due to receive a stem cell transplant. This chain uses TRBV27 with TRBJ1-1; tentative D call: TRBD1 (5 bases). DNA for the CDR3: TGTGCCAGCAGTTTGAAACGGGGGAGTTACACTGAAGCTTTCTTT. As protein: CASSLKRGSYTEAFF.